This entry concerns a single T cell receptor (beta chain). Its antigen remains unidentified. This entry is derived from a study of vaccination and CD4 T cells after COVID-19. Trimming at V came to 2 bases and at J to 4 bases, leaving 3 bases not matched to a gene. The germline gives CDR1 MDHEN, CDR2 SYDVKM. The CDR3 has 15 amino acids. Treatment meaning: roughly ten-day PBMC culture with coronavirus spike peptide pools or control peptides (ViraFEST assay). Expansion of antigen-specific T cells with peptide pools by ViraFEST preceded sequencing of TCRs. Two million PBMCs were grown per well alongside about 10 IU/ml IL-2 and about 10 ug/ml peptide pools. CD4+ T cells were isolated by negative selection after about ten days of culture. Researchers used the Oncomine TCR Beta short-read assay to sequence DNA from cultured CD4+ T cells. TCRdb re-called the PCR reads with MiXCR, one entry per CDR3 protein. The sample records around 15,000 distinct CDR3 sequences, roughly 50% being singletons.

Study-wide findings and caveats: Of the reactive clones in convalescent patients, a median around 83% showed up only post-vaccination.

The sample was CD4+ T cells from blood, cultured in vitro, taken before SARS-CoV-2 vaccination. The chain links TRBV28 to TRBJ1-5; 9 bases match TRBD1. The clonotype comes from a human donor who had recovered from COVID-19. The CDR3: CASSLTDRGNQPQHF. The CDR3, as DNA: TGTGCCAGCAGTTTAACGGACAGGGGAAATCAGCCCCAGCATTTT.